This TCR beta chain was recorded in a study of T cells in Graves' hyperthyroidism and ophthalmopathy. The sample holds many counts of this clonotype. This CDR3 comprises 15 residues. Deletions cut 2 bases from V and 6 bases from J, with 16 bases between. In germline, CDR1 is PRHDT, CDR2 FYEKMQ (reference sequence). Using RNA transcripts as the source, TCR beta CDR3 regions were amplified. The primer set for the first-round RT-PCR of the TCR CDR3 was HTBI. TCRdb fed the multiplex PCR reads into MiXCR, producing one record per CDR3 protein. Of a few hundred thousand distinct CDR3 sequences listed, 16% are singletons.

The rearrangement uses TRBV13 and TRBJ1-2, with D unclear. This TCR was sampled from a woman aged 40-49 years with Graves' ophthalmopathy. Sequencing was done on a sample of blood. CDR3 DNA: TGTGCCAGCAGCTTACCAGGTTCGACCCTGGATGGCTACACCTTC. It encodes CASSLPGSTLDGYTF.